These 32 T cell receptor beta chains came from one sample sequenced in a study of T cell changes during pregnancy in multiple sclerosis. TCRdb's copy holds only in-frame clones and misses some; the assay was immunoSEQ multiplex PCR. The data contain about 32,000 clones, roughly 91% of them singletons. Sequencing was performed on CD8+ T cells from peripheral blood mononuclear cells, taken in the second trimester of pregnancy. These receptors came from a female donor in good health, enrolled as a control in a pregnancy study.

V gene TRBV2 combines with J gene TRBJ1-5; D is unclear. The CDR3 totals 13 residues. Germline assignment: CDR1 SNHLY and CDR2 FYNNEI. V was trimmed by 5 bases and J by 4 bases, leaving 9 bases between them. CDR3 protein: CASSLENNQPQHF. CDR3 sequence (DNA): TGTGCCAGCAGTCTAGAAAATAATCAGCCCCAGCATTTT.

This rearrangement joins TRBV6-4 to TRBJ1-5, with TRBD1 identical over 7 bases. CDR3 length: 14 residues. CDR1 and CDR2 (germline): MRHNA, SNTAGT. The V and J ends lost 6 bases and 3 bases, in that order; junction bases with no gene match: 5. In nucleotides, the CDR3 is TGTGCCAGCAGGGTTCAGGGGGTCAATCAGCCCCAGCATTTT. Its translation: CASRVQGVNQPQHF.

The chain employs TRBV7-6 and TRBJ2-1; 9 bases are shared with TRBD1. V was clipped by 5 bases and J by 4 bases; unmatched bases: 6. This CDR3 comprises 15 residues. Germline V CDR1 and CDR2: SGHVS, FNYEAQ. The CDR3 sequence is CASSQDRGSYNEQFF. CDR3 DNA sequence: TGTGCCAGCAGCCAGGACAGGGGTAGTTACAATGAGCAGTTCTTC.

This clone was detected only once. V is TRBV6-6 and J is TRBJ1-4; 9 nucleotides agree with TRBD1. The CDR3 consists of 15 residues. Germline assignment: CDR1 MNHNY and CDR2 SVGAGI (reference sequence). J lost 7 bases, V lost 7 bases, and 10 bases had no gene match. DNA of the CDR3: TGTGCCAGCACCCCGGACAGGGGAGTTTTTGAAAAACTGTTTTTT. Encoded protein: CASTPDRGVFEKLFF.

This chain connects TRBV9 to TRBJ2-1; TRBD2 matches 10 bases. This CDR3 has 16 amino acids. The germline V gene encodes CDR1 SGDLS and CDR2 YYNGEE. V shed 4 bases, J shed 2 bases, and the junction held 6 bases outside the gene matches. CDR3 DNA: TGTGCCAGCAGCACCTTAGCGGGGGGCCCCTACAATGAGCAGTTCTTC. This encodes CASSTLAGGPYNEQFF.

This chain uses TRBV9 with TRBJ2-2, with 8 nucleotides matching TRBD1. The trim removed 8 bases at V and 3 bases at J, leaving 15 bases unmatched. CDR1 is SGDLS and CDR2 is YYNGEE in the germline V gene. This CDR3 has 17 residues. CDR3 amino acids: CASSLGRQGIHTGELFF. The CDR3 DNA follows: TGTGCCAGTTCCTTGGGGCGACAGGGGATACACACCGGGGAGCTGTTTTTT.

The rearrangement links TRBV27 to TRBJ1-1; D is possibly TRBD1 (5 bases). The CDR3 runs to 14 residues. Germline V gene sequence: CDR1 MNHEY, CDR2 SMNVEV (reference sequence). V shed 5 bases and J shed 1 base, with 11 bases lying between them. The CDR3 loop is CASSPGSRNTEAFF. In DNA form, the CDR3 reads TGTGCCAGCAGTCCAGGGTCGCGGAACACTGAAGCTTTCTTT.

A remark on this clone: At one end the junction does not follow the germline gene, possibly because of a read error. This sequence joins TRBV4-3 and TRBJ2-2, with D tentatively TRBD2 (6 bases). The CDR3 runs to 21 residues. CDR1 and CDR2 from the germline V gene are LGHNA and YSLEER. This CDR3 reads CASSQAVVHTWGLAKTGELFF. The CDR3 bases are TGCGCCAGCAGCCAGGCTGTAGTACATACTTGGGGACTGGCGAAAACCGGGGAGCTGTTTTTT.

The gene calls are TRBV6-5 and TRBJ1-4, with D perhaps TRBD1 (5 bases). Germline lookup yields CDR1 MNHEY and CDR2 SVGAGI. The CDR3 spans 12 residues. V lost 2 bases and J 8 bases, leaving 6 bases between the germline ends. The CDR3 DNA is TGTGCCAGCAGTTACGGGGGGGAAAAACTGTTTTTT. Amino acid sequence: CASSYGGEKLFF.

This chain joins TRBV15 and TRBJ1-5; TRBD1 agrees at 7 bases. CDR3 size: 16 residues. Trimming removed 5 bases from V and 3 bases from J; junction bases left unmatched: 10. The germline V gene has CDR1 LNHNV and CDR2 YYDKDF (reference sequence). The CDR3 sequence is CATSVLPGGYNQPQHF. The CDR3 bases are TGTGCCACCAGCGTTCTACCAGGGGGTTACAATCAGCCCCAGCATTTT.

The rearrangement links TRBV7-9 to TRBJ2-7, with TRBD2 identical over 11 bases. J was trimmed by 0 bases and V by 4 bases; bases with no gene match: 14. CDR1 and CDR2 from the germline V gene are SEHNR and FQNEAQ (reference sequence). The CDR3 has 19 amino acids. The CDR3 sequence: CASSSSNFGLAGDSYEQYF. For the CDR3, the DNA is TGTGCCAGCAGCTCATCGAACTTCGGACTAGCGGGCGACTCCTACGAGCAGTACTTC.

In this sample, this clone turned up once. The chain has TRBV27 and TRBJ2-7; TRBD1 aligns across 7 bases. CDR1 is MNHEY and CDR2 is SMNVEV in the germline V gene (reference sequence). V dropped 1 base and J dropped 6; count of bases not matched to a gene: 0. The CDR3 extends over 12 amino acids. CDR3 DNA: TGTGCCAGCAGTTTATACAGGGGCGAGCAGTACTTC. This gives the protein CASSLYRGEQYF.

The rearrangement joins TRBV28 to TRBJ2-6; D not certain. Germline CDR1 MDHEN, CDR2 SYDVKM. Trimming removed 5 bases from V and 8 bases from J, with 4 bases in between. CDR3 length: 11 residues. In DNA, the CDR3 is TGTGCCAGCAGTGTCTCCAACGTCCTGACTTTC. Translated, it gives CASSVSNVLTF.

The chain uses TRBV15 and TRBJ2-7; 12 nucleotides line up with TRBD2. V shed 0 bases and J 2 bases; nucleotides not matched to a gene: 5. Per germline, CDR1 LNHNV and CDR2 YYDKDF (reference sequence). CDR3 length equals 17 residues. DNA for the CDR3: TGTGCCACCAGCAGAGAAGGACTAGCGGGGCCCCCCTACGAGCAGTACTTC. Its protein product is CATSREGLAGPPYEQYF.

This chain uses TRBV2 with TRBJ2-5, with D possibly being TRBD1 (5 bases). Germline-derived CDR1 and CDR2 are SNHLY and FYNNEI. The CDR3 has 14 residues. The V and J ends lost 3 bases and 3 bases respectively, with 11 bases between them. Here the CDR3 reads CASSDETEKETQYF. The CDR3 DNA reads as TGTGCCAGCAGTGATGAGACAGAAAAAGAGACCCAGTACTTC.

The CDR3 sequence is CAWSVLQGQGGEQYF. For the CDR3, the DNA is TGTGCCTGGAGTGTACTTCAAGGACAGGGAGGTGAGCAGTACTTC. V is TRBV30 and J is TRBJ2-7; 8 nucleotides align to TRBD1. CDR1 is GTSNPN, CDR2 SVGIG, per germline (reference sequence). The CDR3 length is 15 residues. Trimming at V came to 0 bases and at J to 7 bases, leaving 11 bases not matched to a gene. The whole variable domain, remainder taken from reference TRBV30 and TRBJ2-7, is SQTIHQWPATLVQPVGSPLSLECTVEGTSNPNLYWYRQAAGRGLQLLFYSVGIGQISSEVPQNLSASRPQDRQFILSSKKLLLSDSGFYLCAWSVLQGQGGEQYFGPGTRLTVT.

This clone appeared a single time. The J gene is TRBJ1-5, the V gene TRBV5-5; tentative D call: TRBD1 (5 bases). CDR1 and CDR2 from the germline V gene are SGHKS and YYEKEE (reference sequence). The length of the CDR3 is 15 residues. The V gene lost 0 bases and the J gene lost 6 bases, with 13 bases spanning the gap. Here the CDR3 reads CASSLAGGLGQPQHF. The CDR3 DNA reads TGTGCCAGCAGCTTGGCCGGGGGGTTGGGTCAGCCCCAGCATTTT.

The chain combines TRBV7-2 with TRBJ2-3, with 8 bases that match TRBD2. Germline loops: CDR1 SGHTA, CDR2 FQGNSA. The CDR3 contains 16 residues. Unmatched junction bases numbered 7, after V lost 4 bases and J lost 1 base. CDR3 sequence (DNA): TGTGCCAGCAGCTCCTTCGGGGGGGATGGCACAGATACGCAGTATTTT. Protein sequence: CASSSFGGDGTDTQYF.

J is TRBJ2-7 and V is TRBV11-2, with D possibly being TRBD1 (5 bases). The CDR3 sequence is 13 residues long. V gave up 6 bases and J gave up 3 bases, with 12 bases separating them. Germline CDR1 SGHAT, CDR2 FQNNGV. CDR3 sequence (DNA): TGTGCCAGCAGTTACGACAGATACTACGAGCAGTACTTC. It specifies CASSYDRYYEQYF.

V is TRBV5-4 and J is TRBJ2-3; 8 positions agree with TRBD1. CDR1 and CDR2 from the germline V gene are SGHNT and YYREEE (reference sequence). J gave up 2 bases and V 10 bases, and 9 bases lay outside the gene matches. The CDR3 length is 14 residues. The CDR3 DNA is TGTGCCGGACACTGGGACAGGTCCACAGATACGCAGTATTTT. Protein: CAGHWDRSTDTQYF.

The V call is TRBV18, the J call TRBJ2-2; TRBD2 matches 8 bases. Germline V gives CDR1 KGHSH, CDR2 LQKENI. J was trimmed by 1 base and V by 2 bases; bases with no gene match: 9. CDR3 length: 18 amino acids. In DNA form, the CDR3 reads TGTGCCAGCTCACCAGTACAGCCGGGACTAGAGAACACCGGGGAGCTGTTTTTT. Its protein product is CASSPVQPGLENTGELFF.

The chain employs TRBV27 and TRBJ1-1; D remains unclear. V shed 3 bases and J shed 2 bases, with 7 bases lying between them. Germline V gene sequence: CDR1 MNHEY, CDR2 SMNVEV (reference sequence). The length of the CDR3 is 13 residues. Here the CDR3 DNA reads TGTGCCAGCAGTTTGGGCCAAAACACTGAAGCTTTCTTT. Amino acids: CASSLGQNTEAFF.

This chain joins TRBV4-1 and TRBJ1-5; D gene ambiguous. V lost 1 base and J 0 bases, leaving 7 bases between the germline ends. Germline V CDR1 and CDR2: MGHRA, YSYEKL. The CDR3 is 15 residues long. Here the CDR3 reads CASSQVVHSNQPQHF. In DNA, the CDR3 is TGCGCCAGCAGCCAAGTTGTACATAGCAATCAGCCCCAGCATTTT.

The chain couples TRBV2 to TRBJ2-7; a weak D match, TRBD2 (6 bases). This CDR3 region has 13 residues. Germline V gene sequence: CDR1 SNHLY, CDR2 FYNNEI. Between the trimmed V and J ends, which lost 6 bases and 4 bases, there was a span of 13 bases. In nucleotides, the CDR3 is TGTGCCAGCAGGGGGGACTTATCGTACGAGCAGTACTTC. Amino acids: CASRGDLSYEQYF.

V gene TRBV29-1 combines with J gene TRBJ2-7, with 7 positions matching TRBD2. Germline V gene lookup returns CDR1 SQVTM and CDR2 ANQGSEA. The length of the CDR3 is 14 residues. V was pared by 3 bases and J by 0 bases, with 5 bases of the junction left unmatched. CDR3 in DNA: TGCAGCGTTGAGACCGGGGGGACCTCCTACGAGCAGTACTTC. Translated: CSVETGGTSYEQYF.

The CDR3: CASSPGLAGGPDEQYF. In DNA, the CDR3 is TGTGCCAGCAGCCCGGGACTAGCGGGGGGGCCCGACGAGCAGTACTTC. This chain connects TRBV7-2 to TRBJ2-7; TRBD2 aligns across 16 bases. The CDR3 totals 16 residues. The germline V gene encodes CDR1 SGHTA and CDR2 FQGNSA. Unmatched junction bases numbered 6, after V lost 5 bases and J lost 5 bases.

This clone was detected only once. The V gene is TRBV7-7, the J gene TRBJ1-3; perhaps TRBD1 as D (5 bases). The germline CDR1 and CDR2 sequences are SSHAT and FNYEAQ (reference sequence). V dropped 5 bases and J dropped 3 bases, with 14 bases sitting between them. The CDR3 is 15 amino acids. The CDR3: CASSPTLGGGNTIYF. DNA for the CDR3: TGTGCCAGCAGCCCCACTCTCGGGGGTGGAAACACCATATATTTT.

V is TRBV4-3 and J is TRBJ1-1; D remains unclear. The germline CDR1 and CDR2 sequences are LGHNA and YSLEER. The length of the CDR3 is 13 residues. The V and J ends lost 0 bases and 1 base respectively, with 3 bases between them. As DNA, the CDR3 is TGCGCCAGCAGCCAAGATAAGAACACTGAAGCTTTCTTT. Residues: CASSQDKNTEAFF.

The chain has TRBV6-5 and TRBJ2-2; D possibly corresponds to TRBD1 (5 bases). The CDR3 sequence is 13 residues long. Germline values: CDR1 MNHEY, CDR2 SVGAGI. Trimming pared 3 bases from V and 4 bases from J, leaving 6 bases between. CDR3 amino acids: CASSYGATGELFF. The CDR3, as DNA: TGTGCCAGCAGTTATGGGGCCACCGGGGAGCTGTTTTTT.

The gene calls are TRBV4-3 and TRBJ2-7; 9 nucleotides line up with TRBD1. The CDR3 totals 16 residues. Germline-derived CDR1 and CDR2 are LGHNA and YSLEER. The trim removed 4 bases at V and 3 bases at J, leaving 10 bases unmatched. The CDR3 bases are TGCGCCAGCAGCCCCAGCCCGGGACAGGGATTCTACGAGCAGTACTTC. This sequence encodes CASSPSPGQGFYEQYF.

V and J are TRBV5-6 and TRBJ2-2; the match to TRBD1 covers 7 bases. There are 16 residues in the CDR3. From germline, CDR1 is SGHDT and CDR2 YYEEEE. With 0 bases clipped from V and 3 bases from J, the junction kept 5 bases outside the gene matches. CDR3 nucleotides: TGTGCCAGCAGCTTGGGACAGGGATCGGACACCGGGGAGCTGTTTTTT. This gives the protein CASSLGQGSDTGELFF.

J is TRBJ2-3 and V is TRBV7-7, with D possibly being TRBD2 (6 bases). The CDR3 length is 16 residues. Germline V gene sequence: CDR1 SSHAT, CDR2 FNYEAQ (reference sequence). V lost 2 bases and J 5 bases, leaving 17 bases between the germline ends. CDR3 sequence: CASSLLTGAGLDTQYF. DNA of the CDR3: TGTGCCAGCAGCTTATTGACGGGAGCGGGTTTAGATACGCAGTATTTT.